This is a list of T cell receptor beta chains from one sample in a study of control samples from healthy donors and cancer patients. The protocol was immunoSEQ multiplex PCR, while the TCRdb copy is restricted to in-frame clones and leaves out a portion. Here the sample spans 70,000 or so clones, over 65% being singletons. The sequencing input was PBMCs. These receptors were taken from a woman between 50 and 59 years old with lung cancer. Both conserved end residues are trimmed from each CDR3. Size is stated for part of the rows, as once, few or many counts, or as a class when the clone is expanded.

>.|TRBV21-1
ASSKKGGGGQETQY
>once|TRBV27
ASRRDRGYGYT
>.|TRBV5-1
ASSLAQGSGNTIY
>.|TRBV24-1
ATSDPGTGNDQPQH
>.|TRBV7-8
ASSHEGLSNQPQH
>.|TRBV5-6
ASSQGALGANVLT
>.|TRBV5-6
ASSVIEGKLF
>.|TRBV29-1
SVVPGGWNGYT
>.|TRBV5-1
ASSLGQTYNEQF
>once|TRBV10-3
AISTRDKLEAF
>.|TRBV5-8
ASSFRTGLLTEAF
>.|TRBV19
ASFSGRYTEAF
>.|TRBV28
ASSFEQANEQF
>.|TRBV24-1
ATSDSPPTSGANVLT
>.|TRBV7-3
ASSLEGTNTGELF
>.|TRBV6-2/TRBV6-3
ASSSLLQGMVTEAF
>.|TRBV5-5
ASSLEDSSYEQY
>.|TRBV6-6
ASRAGGGTNTGELF
>.|TRBV30
AWSASITGGGFYYEQY
>.|TRBV18
ASLPRTEDEQY
>.|TRBV5-1
ASSLGGLSNQPQH
>.|TRBV6-6
ASSYPRAGGPGTQY
>.|TRBV19
ASSDRDSDNQPQH
>.|TRBV27
ASSFEPQFSLH
>.|TRBV30
AWSRAGGAGNYGYT
>.|TRBV4-2
ASSQAGEAF
>.|TRBV6-2/TRBV6-3
ASSYLTASTDTQY
>once|TRBV4-3
ASSPTRAPYNEQF
>.|TRBV13
ASSSSPSSYEQY
>.|TRBV27
ASSLRSTGTYEQY